These 21 T cell receptor beta chains were all obtained from the same sample, sequenced in a study of T cells in Graves' hyperthyroidism and ophthalmopathy. RNA transcripts served as the template for amplifying TCR beta CDR3 regions. First-round RT-PCR with HTBI primers amplified the TCR CDR3 region. TCRdb reprocessed the multiplex PCR reads via MiXCR and lists one record per CDR3 protein. The sample shows 500,000 to 550,000 distinct CDR3 sequences, 15% to 20% of them seen only once. The specimen sequenced was blood. The receptor set was obtained from a man in his forties with Graves' ophthalmopathy.

The rearrangement joins TRBV20-1 to TRBJ2-3; the match to TRBD2 covers 11 bases. The V segment lost 5 bases and the J segment 5 bases; nucleotides outside the gene matches: 9. Germline CDR1 is DFQATT and CDR2 is SNEGSKA (reference sequence). The CDR3 loop spans 15 amino acids. The CDR3 DNA follows: TGCAGTGCTCTCCGACTAGCGGGAAGGGTAGATACGCAGTATTTT. Protein product: CSALRLAGRVDTQYF.

This clonotype has a single count. V gene TRBV5-6 combines with J gene TRBJ1-1; D may be TRBD1 (5 bases). Trimming removed 0 bases at V and 2 bases at J, with 11 bases between. The CDR3 covers 15 residues. Germline loops: CDR1 SGHDT, CDR2 YYEEEE. CDR3 sequence (DNA): TGTGCCAGCAGCTTGGGTTTTGGGGGAAACACTGAAGCTTTCTTT. Translated: CASSLGFGGNTEAFF.

At least ten counts were recorded for this clonotype. The chain has TRBV5-5 and TRBJ2-5, with 11 nucleotides matching TRBD2. The CDR3 consists of 15 residues. Trimming cost V 4 bases and J 1 base; bases outside gene matches: 3. Germline CDR1 SGHKS, CDR2 YYEKEE (reference sequence). CDR3 in amino acids: CASSQLAGAQETQYF. CDR3 DNA sequence: TGTGCCAGCAGCCAACTAGCGGGGGCCCAAGAGACCCAGTACTTC.

The CDR3 coding sequence is TGTGCCAGCAGTTCTTGGACAGGGGTAGACTACGAGCAGTACTTC. Translating it yields CASSSWTGVDYEQYF. The genes are TRBV27 and TRBJ2-7; TRBD1 agrees at 9 bases. The CDR3 sequence is 15 residues long. Unmatched junction bases numbered 7, after V lost 4 bases and J lost 3 bases. CDR1 and CDR2 (germline): MNHEY, SMNVEV (reference sequence).

This clonotype was detected many times. The chain couples TRBV7-2 to TRBJ2-7; D may be TRBD2 (5 bases). Germline CDR1 reads SGHTA; CDR2 reads FQGNSA. V lost 7 bases to trimming and J lost 9 bases, with 16 bases between them. The CDR3 is 12 amino acids. In DNA, the CDR3 is TGTGCCAGCACCCCACAACGGGGTGTGCAGTACTTC. Encoded protein: CASTPQRGVQYF.

J is TRBJ2-2 and V is TRBV7-8; a weak D match, TRBD1 (7 bases). Trimming removed 6 bases at V and 0 bases at J, with 17 bases between. Germline assignment: CDR1 SGHVS and CDR2 FQNEAQ. The CDR3 sequence is 17 residues long. CDR3 loop: CASSYRPGGSNTGELFF. The CDR3 nucleotides are TGTGCCAGCAGTTACCGTCCAGGGGGGTCGAACACCGGGGAGCTGTTTTTT.

A few counts support this clonotype. The chain uses TRBV19 and TRBJ2-7, with D possibly being TRBD1 or TRBD2 (5 bases each). V was clipped by 2 bases and J by 4 bases, with 15 bases between them. The germline V gene has CDR1 LNHDA and CDR2 SQIVND (reference sequence). The length of the CDR3 is 15 residues. The CDR3, as DNA: TGTGCCAGTAGTATATCCGGGACCTCTGGGTACGAGCAGTACTTC. It specifies CASSISGTSGYEQYF.

V is TRBV5-1 and J is TRBJ1-5; D is undetermined. Germline V lookup: CDR1 SGHRS, CDR2 YFSETQ. This CDR3 is built from 15 residues. Between the trimmed V and J ends, which lost 0 bases and 1 base, there was a span of 8 bases. The CDR3 is CASSLDFGSNQPQHF. The CDR3 DNA reads as TGCGCCAGCAGCTTGGATTTCGGGAGCAATCAGCCCCAGCATTTT. The full variable domain, completed using reference TRBV5-1 and TRBJ1-5, is KAGVTQTPRYLIKTRGQQVTLSCSPISGHRSVSWYQQTPGQGLQFLFEYFSETQRNKGNFPGRFSGRQFSNSRSEMNVSTLELGDSALYLCASSLDFGSNQPQHFGDGTRLSIL.

There are many counts of this clonotype. The J gene is TRBJ2-1, the V gene TRBV11-1, with 10 bases fitting TRBD2. This CDR3 is built from 15 residues. Germline V gene data show CDR1 as SGHAT and CDR2 as FQDESV (reference sequence). Germline trimming cut 5 bases from V and 4 bases from J; bases unmatched to any gene: 5. CDR3 sequence reads: CASSISSGGYNEQFF. The CDR3 nucleotides read TGTGCCAGCAGCATTTCTAGCGGGGGATACAATGAGCAGTTCTTC.

This chain links TRBV19 with TRBJ2-7; D ambiguous. The CDR3 consists of 13 residues. V gave up 8 bases and J gave up 0 bases, with 11 bases separating them. Per the germline V gene, CDR1 is LNHDA and CDR2 is SQIVND (reference sequence). The CDR3 loop reads CASGPRSSYEQYF. The CDR3, as DNA: TGTGCCAGTGGTCCCAGGAGCTCCTACGAGCAGTACTTC.

J is TRBJ1-2 and V is TRBV4-1; TRBD1 agrees at 10 bases. The trim removed 4 bases at V and 10 bases at J, leaving 6 bases unmatched. Germline CDR1 is MGHRA and CDR2 is YSYEKL. This CDR3 is 13 amino acids long. The CDR3, as DNA: TGCGCCAGCAGCCCCCGGACAGGGGGAGCCTACACCTTC. Translating it yields CASSPRTGGAYTF.

This clonotype was counted ten times or more. The gene calls are TRBV12-3 or TRBV12-4 and TRBJ2-7; 9 bases align to TRBD2. This CDR3 spans 15 amino acids. The V gene end was trimmed by 7 bases and the J gene end by 6 bases; junction bases not matched to a gene: 13. CDR3 bases: TGTGCCAGCAAACCGCCGGGACTAGCTTACCGCGAGCAGTACTTC. Its translation is CASKPPGLAYREQYF.

The chain uses TRBV9 and TRBJ2-1; TRBD1 matches at 10 bases. The germline gives CDR1 SGDLS, CDR2 YYNGEE. The CDR3 totals 15 residues. V shed 0 bases, J shed 4 bases, and the junction held 1 base outside the gene matches. The CDR3 DNA is TGTGCCAGCAGCGTAGGGGACAGGGGATACAATGAGCAGTTCTTC. It codes for CASSVGDRGYNEQFF.

This clonotype was seen just once. V gene TRBV18 combines with J gene TRBJ2-2; D is unclear. Germline V gives CDR1 KGHSH, CDR2 LQKENI. V lost 0 bases, J lost 3 bases, and 5 bases lay in between. The CDR3 is 14 residues long. CDR3 sequence reads: CASSPPKDTGELFF. The CDR3 bases are TGTGCCAGCTCACCACCTAAGGACACCGGGGAGCTGTTTTTT.

The rearrangement links TRBV19 to TRBJ2-2; D might be TRBD1 (6 bases). CDR1 LNHDA and CDR2 SQIVND come from the germline V gene (reference sequence). CDR3 length: 16 amino acids. Trimming took off 5 bases at V and 4 bases at J, with 17 bases between the two ends. CDR3 amino acids: CASSFGRDTLTGELFF. CDR3 coding DNA: TGTGCCAGTAGTTTCGGCCGGGACACCCTCACCGGGGAGCTGTTTTTT.

The J gene is TRBJ2-1, the V gene TRBV29-1; maybe TRBD1 (5 bases). V lost 8 bases, J lost 7 bases, and 15 bases lay in between. Germline V gene data show CDR1 as SQVTM and CDR2 as ANQGSEA. The CDR3 has 12 amino acids. CDR3 loop: CSPLSGNNEQFF. In DNA, the CDR3 is TGCAGCCCCCTTTCAGGGAATAATGAGCAGTTCTTC.

V is TRBV5-1 and J is TRBJ2-3, with D uncertain. Between the trimmed V and J ends, which lost 6 bases and 5 bases, there was a span of 4 bases. The CDR3 spans 10 residues. The germline V gene encodes CDR1 SGHRS and CDR2 YFSETQ. The chain's CDR3 is CASTGDTQYF. The CDR3 DNA reads TGCGCCAGCACGGGAGATACGCAGTATTTT.

In its sample, this clonotype was seen many times. This chain joins TRBV2 and TRBJ2-7; a weak D match, TRBD1 (6 bases). This CDR3 region has 12 residues. Germline CDR1 reads SNHLY; CDR2 reads FYNNEI. V gave up 7 bases and J gave up 3 bases, with 10 bases separating them. Here the CDR3 DNA reads TGTGCCAGCACCGGACAGTACTACGAGCAGTACTTC. Translation gives CASTGQYYEQYF. Supplemented by reference TRBV2 and TRBJ2-7, the full variable domain reads EPEVTQTPSHQVTQMGQEVILRCVPISNHLYFYWYRQILGQKVEFLVSFYNNEISEKSEIFDDQFSVERPDGSNFTLKIRSTKLEDSAMYFCASTGQYYEQYFGPGTRLTVT.

This clonotype occurred once. The chain combines TRBV30 with TRBJ2-1, with 7 bases that match TRBD2. The V gene end was trimmed by 8 bases and the J gene end by 9 bases; junction bases not matched to a gene: 16. Germline V gene data show CDR1 as GTSNPN and CDR2 as SVGIG (reference sequence). This CDR3 is built from 14 residues. CDR3 sequence: CAVKMAGEPVEQFF. CDR3 sequence (DNA): TGTGCCGTAAAGATGGCGGGGGAGCCGGTTGAGCAGTTCTTC.

The chain has TRBV7-9 and TRBJ2-5, with no clear D. In germline, CDR1 is SEHNR, CDR2 FQNEAQ (reference sequence). Deletions cut 7 bases from V and 3 bases from J, with 9 bases between. The CDR3 is 12 residues long. The CDR3 sequence: CASNSFEETQYF. The CDR3 DNA reads TGTGCCAGCAACTCCTTCGAAGAGACCCAGTACTTC.

The rearrangement uses TRBV12-3 or TRBV12-4 and TRBJ1-1; a possible D gene is TRBD1 (5 bases). The CDR3 loop spans 17 amino acids. Trimming removed 5 bases at V and 1 base at J, with 20 bases between. The CDR3 is CASSHGGEPFGNTEAFF. The CDR3 DNA is TGTGCCAGCAGTCATGGGGGTGAACCCTTCGGGAACACTGAAGCTTTCTTT.